What follows is one TCR beta chain and its context. Its antigen specificity is not known. Qualities for individual bases were not recorded, and no much larger clone is one base off. TCRbeta CDR3 regions were amplified from genomic DNA using the immunoSEQ Assay, a bias-controlled multiplex PCR. For the original study's pipeline: The number of nucleated cells in each sample was estimated by amplification of reference gene primers within the assay. To quantify the absolute abundance of each unique TCRbeta CDR3 rearrangement, sequence reads were collapsed and filtered. Productive Simpson clonality was computed per sample as the square root of Simpson's diversity index over productive rearrangements. Drawn from immuneACCESS, this table holds only the in-frame rearrangements with V and J called that TCRdb kept. Clones are partly lost; checked studies trace under half to an unresolved V gene and leave the rest unexplained. For V, J and clone size, that table is used; D and trimming come from the DNA. Present in this sample are some 97,000 clones, about nine tenths of which were seen just once. The top ten hold about 1.7% of the sample.

These data originate in a study of blood T cell repertoires in COVID-19 (dated by TCRdb to between 2020 and 2021). Regarding the research as a whole: Samples covering the acute and convalescent phases of COVID-19 were provided by collaborators in the United States, Italy and Spain. The material from the prospective study consisted of cDNA or gDNA derived from T cells, B-cell-depleted T cells, or PBMCs. The repertoires were made available in a free public database intended to serve as a resource for research on the immune response to SARS-CoV-2. The sample metadata nearly always contained a de-identified subject ID, COVID-19 status, age in years and sex. Deeply sampled blood TCRbeta repertoires from subjects exposed to, actively infected with, or recovered from COVID-19 were included in the dataset. Samples came from the ongoing ImmuneRACE study (first 160 participants) plus 1,254 subjects from 6 global collaborators. Where available, HLA class I and class II types were taken from metadata supplied by the sample provider and were not determined by assay-based typing.

The collaborating institutions used their own protocols to collect whole blood in K2EDTA tubes. For TCRbeta analysis, collaborator samples were shipped as frozen whole blood, as isolated PBMCs, or as DNA extracted from either sample type. Paper-wide results and their limitations: The quantity of clinical and demographic metadata differed by source and by participant and was supplied without curation.

The germline V gene encodes CDR1 KGHSH and CDR2 LQKENI. Compared with germline, V lacks 0 bases and J lacks 6 bases; bases without a gene match: 5. The CDR3 sequence holds 16 residues, the cysteine and phenylalanine included. The entry retains the CDR3 DNA only, 48 bases that are in frame from base 1. The TCR was taken from a man aged 55-75 years with acute or convalescent COVID-19. Sequences were obtained from peripheral blood. In this chain, TRBV18 is recombined with TRBJ1-2, with TRBD1 identical over 12 junction bases. The DNA is TGTGCCAGCTCACCACCGGGGGACAGGGGGCTGGATGGCTACACCTTC. Its protein product is CASSPPGDRGLDGYTF.